This is a list of T cell receptor beta chains from one sample in a study of blood T cells in healthy people across ages. MiXCR was run by TCRdb on the 5' RACE reads, yielding one entry per CDR3 protein. The sample lists about 540,000 distinct CDR3 sequences, around 24% occurring once. These data were likewise used in another study, on T cells of mothers and their children.

Source material: blood. Source of these receptors: a boy aged 5-17 years in good health. Each CDR3 is given without its conserved first and last residue. For some rows the clone size is stated as once, few or many, or as a class when expanded; others skip it.

j_gene | v_gene | abundance | CDR3aa
TRBJ1-6 | TRBV27 | NA | ASSNQGNNSPLH
TRBJ2-5 | TRBV20-1 | many | SARRETQY
TRBJ2-7 | TRBV6-2/TRBV6-3 | NA | ASSWGDRGNSYEQY
TRBJ2-1 | TRBV12-3/TRBV12-4 | NA | ASRLGTSVYNEQF
TRBJ2-3 | TRBV6-5 | few | ASSYSMSPDTQY
TRBJ1-4 | TRBV6-6 | NA | ASRPRGRTNEKLF
TRBJ2-1 | TRBV18 | few | ASVPPNGQGGNEQF
TRBJ1-3 | TRBV4-3 | NA | ASSQDRASGNTIY
TRBJ1-1 | TRBV5-1 | NA | ASSLEPGADTEAF
TRBJ1-2 | TRBV12-3/TRBV12-4 | many | ASSNRRGAYGYT
TRBJ2-2 | TRBV7-2 | NA | ASSGPGQISNTGELF
TRBJ2-1 | TRBV20-1 | few | SAKSVSTYNEQF
TRBJ1-6 | TRBV15 | NA | ATSSHDSWRSPLH
TRBJ1-1 | TRBV6-5 | few | ASSYSAGVGTEAF
TRBJ1-2 | TRBV5-5 | few | ASSRLPVFGGYT
TRBJ1-2 | TRBV4-3 | few | ASSQDAGREGYT
TRBJ2-3 | TRBV28 | NA | ASRLAVTRVVRTDTQY
TRBJ2-7 | TRBV29-1 | NA | SVDRTTPPQGCEQY